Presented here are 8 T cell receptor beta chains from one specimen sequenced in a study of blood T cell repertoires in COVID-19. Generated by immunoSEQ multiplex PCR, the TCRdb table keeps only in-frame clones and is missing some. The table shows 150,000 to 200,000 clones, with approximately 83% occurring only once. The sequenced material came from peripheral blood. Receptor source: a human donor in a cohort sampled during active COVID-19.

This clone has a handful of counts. The CDR3 here is CASSLRGDRAYEQYF. Written as DNA, the CDR3 is TGTGCCAGCAGCTTGCGCGGGGACAGGGCCTACGAGCAGTACTTC. The genes are TRBV9 and TRBJ2-7; 9 nucleotides line up with TRBD1. The germline CDR1 and CDR2 sequences are SGDLS and YYNGEE. J was trimmed by 2 bases and V by 4 bases; bases with no gene match: 7. The CDR3 runs to 15 residues. The complete variable domain, with remaining parts taken from reference TRBV9 and TRBJ2-7, reads DSGVTQTPKHLITATGQRVTLRCSPRSGDLSVYWYQQSLDQGLQFLIQYYNGEERAKGNILERFSAQQFPDLHSELNLSSLELGDSALYFCASSLRGDRAYEQYFGPGTRLTVT.

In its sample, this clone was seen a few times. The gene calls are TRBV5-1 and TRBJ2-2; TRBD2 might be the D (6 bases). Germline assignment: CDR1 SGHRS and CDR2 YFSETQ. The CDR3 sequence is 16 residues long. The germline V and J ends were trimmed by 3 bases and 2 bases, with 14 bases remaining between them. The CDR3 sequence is CASSSAGTVNTGELFF. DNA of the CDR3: TGCGCCAGCAGCTCGGCCGGGACTGTTAACACCGGGGAGCTGTTTTTT.

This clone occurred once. The CDR3 bases are TGTGCCAGTAGTATAGGGGGAGTGAACACTGAAGCTTTCTTT. Translation gives CASSIGGVNTEAFF. The chain combines TRBV19 with TRBJ1-1; unclear D gene. CDR1 LNHDA and CDR2 SQIVND come from the germline V gene (reference sequence). V shed 1 base and J shed 0 bases, with 6 bases lying between them. This CDR3 is 14 amino acids long.

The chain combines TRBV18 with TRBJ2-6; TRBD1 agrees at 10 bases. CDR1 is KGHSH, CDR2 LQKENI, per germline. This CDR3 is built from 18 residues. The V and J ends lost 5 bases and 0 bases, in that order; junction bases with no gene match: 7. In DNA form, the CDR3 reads TGTGCCAGCTCAAACCGGGACAGGGGTCCCTCTGGGGCCAACGTCCTGACTTTC. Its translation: CASSNRDRGPSGANVLTF.

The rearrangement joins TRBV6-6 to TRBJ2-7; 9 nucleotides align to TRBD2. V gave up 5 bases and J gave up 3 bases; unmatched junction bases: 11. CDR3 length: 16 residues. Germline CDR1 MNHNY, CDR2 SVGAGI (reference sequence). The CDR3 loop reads CASSQIRGGRGYEQYF. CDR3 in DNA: TGTGCCAGCAGTCAGATTCGTGGCGGGAGGGGCTACGAGCAGTACTTC.

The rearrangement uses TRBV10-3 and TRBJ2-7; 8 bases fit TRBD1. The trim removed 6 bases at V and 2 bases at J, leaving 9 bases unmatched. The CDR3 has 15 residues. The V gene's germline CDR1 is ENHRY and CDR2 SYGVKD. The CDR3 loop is CAIRLGQGVPYEQYF. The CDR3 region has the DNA TGTGCCATCAGGCTCGGACAGGGTGTTCCCTACGAGCAGTACTTC.

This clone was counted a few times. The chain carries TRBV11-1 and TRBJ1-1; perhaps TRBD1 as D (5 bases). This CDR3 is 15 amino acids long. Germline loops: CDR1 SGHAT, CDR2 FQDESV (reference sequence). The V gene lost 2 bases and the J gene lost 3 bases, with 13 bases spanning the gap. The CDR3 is CASSLPRAWDTEAFF. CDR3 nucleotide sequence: TGTGCCAGCAGCTTACCCAGGGCATGGGACACTGAAGCTTTCTTT.

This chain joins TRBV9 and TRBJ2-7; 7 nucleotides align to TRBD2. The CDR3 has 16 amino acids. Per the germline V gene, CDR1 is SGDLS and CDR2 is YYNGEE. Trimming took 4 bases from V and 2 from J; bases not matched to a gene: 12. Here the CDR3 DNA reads TGTGCCAGCAGCTCATCGAGCGGGACTCTCCCCTACGAGCAGTACTTC. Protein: CASSSSSGTLPYEQYF.